This TCR beta chain was retrieved from a study of PD-L1 blockade in urothelial cancer. About the study: Atezolizumab, begun by patients in about 2014, was given at 1,200 mg intravenously every 3 weeks.

Stated time point: pretreatment peripheral blood. The data were produced by immunoSEQ multiplex PCR, yet TCRdb's version contains in-frame clones alone and is incomplete. The sample gives 45,000 or so clones, around 86% of which show up once; approximately 2% is in the top ten. Germline CDR1 reads KGHSH; CDR2 reads LQKENI. V lost 3 bases and J 0 bases, leaving 14 bases between the germline ends. The CDR3 consists of 16 residues. The chain joins TRBV18 to TRBJ1-2; D remains unclear. The origin of this receptor is a man between 45 and 60 years old with urothelial cancer. The sample was PBMCs, taken around atezolizumab (anti-PD-L1) treatment. The CDR3: CASSPILEIANYGYTF. In nucleotides, the CDR3 is TGTGCCAGCTCACCCATCCTTGAGATTGCTAACTATGGCTACACCTTC.